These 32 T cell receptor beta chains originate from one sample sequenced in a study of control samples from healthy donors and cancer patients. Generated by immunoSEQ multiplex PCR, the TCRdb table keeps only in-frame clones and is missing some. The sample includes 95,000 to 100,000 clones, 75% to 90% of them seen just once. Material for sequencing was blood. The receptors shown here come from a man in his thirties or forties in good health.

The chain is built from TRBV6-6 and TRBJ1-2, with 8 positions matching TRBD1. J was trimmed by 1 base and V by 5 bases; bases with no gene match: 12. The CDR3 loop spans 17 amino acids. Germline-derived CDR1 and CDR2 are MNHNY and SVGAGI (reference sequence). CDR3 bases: TGTGCCAGCAGTCCGGGACAGGTGACTTTACTTAACTATGGCTACACCTTC. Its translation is CASSPGQVTLLNYGYTF.

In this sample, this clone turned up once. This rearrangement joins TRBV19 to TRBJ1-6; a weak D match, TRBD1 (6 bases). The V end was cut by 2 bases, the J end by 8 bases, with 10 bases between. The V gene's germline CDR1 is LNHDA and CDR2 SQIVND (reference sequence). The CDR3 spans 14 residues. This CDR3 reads CASSIRGGYSPLHF. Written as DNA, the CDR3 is TGTGCCAGTAGTATAAGGGGGGGTTATTCACCCCTCCACTTT.

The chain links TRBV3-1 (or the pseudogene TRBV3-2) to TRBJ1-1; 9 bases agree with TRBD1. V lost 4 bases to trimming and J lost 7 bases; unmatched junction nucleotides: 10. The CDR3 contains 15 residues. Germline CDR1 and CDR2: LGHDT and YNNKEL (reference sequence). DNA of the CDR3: TGTGCCAGCAGCCGTCCGGGACAGGGAAAAGTTGAAGCTTTCTTT. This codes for CASSRPGQGKVEAFF.

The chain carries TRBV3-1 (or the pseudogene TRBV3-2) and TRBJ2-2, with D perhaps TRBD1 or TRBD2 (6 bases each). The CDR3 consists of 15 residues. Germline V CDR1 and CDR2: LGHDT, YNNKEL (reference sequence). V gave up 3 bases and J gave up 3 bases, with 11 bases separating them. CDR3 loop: CASSQGGADTGELFF. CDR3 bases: TGTGCCAGCAGCCAGGGGGGCGCGGACACCGGGGAGCTGTTTTTT.

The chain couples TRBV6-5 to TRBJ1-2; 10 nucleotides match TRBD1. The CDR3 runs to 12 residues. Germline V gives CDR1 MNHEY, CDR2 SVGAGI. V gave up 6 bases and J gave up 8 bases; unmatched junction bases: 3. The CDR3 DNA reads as TGTGCCAGCAGCGGGGGACAGGGGGGCTACACCTTC. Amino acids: CASSGGQGGYTF.

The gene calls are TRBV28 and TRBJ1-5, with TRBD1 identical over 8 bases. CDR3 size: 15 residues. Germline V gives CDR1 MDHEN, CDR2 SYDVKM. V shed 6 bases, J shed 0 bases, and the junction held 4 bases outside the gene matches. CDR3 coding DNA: TGTGCCAGCAGACGGACAGGGTCTAGCAATCAGCCCCAGCATTTT. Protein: CASRRTGSSNQPQHF.

CDR3 nucleotide sequence: TGTGCCAGCAGCCAGGGACAGGGACTGACCTACGAGCAGTACTTC. Amino acid sequence: CASSQGQGLTYEQYF. V and J are TRBV13 and TRBJ2-7, with 9 bases matching TRBD1. The V segment lost 5 bases and the J segment 2 bases; nucleotides outside the gene matches: 7. Germline V lookup: CDR1 PRHDT, CDR2 FYEKMQ (reference sequence). There are 15 residues in the CDR3.

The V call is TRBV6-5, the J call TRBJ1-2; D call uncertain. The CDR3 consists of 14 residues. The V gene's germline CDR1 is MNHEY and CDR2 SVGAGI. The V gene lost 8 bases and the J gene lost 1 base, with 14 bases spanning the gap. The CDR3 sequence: CASRGVGSNYGYTF. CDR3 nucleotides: TGTGCCAGCCGGGGAGTGGGCAGTAACTATGGCTACACCTTC.

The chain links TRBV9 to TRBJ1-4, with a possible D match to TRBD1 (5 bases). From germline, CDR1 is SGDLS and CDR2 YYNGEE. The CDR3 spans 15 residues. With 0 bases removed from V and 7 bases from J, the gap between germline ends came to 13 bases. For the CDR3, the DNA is TGTGCCAGCAGCGTAGCTACGGGGCTCCGTGAAAAACTGTTTTTT. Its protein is CASSVATGLREKLFF.

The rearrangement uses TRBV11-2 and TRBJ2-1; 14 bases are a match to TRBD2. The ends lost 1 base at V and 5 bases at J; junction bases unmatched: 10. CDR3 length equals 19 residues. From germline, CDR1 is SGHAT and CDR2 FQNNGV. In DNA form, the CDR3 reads TGTGCCAGCAGCTTAGCCCCTCGACTAGCGGGGGGGAGGAACAATGAGCAGTTCTTC. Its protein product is CASSLAPRLAGGRNNEQFF.

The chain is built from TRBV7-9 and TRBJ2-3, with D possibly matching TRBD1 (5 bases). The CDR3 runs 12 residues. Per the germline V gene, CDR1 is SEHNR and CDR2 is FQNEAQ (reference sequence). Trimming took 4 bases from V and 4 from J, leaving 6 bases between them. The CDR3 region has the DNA TGTGCCAGCAGCTCGACAGCAGATACGCAGTATTTT. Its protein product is CASSSTADTQYF.

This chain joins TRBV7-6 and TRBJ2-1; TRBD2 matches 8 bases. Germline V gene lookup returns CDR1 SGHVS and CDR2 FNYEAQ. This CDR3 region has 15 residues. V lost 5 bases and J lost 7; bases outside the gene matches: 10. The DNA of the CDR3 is TGTGCCAGCAGCCGCTCGGGAGGGGGGTTTAATGAGCAGTTCTTC. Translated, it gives CASSRSGGGFNEQFF.

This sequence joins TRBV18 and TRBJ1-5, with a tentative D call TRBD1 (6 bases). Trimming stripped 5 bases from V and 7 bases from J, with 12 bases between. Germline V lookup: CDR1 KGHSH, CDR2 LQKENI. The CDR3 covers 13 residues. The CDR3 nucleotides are TGTGCCAGCTCAGGTGGACAGACGCAGCCCCAGCATTTT. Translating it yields CASSGGQTQPQHF.

CDR3 DNA: TGCGCCAGCAGCTTGGGAAGCGGGGGGGCACCCAATGAGCAGTTCTTC. It codes for CASSLGSGGAPNEQFF. V is TRBV5-1 and J is TRBJ2-1, with 10 bases aligning to TRBD2. Per germline, CDR1 SGHRS and CDR2 YFSETQ. CDR3 length equals 16 residues. The J segment lost 6 bases and the V segment lost 0 bases, leaving 6 bases of the junction unmatched.

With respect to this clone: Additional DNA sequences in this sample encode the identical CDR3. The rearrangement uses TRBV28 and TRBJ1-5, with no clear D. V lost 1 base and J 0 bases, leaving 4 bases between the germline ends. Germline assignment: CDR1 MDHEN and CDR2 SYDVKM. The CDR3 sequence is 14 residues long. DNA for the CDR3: TGTGCCAGCAGTTTATTTGGTAGCAATCAGCCCCAGCATTTT. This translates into CASSLFGSNQPQHF.

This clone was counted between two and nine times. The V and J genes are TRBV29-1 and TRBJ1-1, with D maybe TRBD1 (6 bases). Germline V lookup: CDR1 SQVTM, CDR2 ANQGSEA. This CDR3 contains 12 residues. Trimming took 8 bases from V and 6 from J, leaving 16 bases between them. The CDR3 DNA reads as TGCAGCCTGGGGTCAGGGGATGCTGAAGCTTTCTTT. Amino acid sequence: CSLGSGDAEAFF.

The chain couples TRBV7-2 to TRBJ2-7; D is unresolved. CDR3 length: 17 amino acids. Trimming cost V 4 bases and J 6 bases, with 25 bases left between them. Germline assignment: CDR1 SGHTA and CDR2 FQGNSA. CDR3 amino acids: CASSSIPPGPGVSEQYF. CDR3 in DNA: TGTGCCAGCAGCTCCATTCCTCCCGGGCCAGGTGTTTCCGAGCAGTACTTC.

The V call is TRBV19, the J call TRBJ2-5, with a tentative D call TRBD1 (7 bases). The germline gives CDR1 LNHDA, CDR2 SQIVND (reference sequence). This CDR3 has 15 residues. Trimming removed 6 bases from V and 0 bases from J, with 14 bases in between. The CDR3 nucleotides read TGTGCCAGTAGGGGCGGGACAGCCAACCAAGAGACCCAGTACTTC. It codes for CASRGGTANQETQYF.

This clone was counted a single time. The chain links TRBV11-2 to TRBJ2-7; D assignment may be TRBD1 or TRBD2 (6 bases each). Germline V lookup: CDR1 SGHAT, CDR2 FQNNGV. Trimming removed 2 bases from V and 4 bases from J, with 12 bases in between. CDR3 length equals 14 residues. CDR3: CASSLSGGGYEQYF. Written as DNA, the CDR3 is TGTGCCAGCAGCTTATCCGGGGGCGGGTACGAGCAGTACTTC.

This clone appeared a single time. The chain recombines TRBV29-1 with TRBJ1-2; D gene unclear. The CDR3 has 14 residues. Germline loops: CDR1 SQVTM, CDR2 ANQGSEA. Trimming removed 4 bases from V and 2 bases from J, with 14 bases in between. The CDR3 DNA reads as TGCAGCGTTGCAGCCGGGAGGGCCAACTATGGCTACACCTTC. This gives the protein CSVAAGRANYGYTF.

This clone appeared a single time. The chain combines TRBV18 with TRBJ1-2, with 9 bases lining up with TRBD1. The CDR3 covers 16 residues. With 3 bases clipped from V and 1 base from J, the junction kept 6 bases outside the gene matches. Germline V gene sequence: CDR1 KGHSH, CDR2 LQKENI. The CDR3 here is CASSPGTGTLNYGYTF. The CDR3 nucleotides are TGTGCCAGCTCACCCGGGACAGGGACCCTTAACTATGGCTACACCTTC. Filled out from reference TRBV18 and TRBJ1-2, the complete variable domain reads NAGVMQNPRHLVRRRGQEARLRCSPMKGHSHVYWYRQLPEEGLKFMVYLQKENIIDESGMPKERFSAEFPKEGPSILRIQQVVRGDSAAYFCASSPGTGTLNYGYTFGSGTRLTVV.

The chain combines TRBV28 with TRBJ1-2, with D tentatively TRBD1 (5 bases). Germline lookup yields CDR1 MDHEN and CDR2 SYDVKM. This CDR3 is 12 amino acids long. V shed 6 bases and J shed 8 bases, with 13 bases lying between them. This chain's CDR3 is CASSLRVGGYTF. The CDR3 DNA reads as TGTGCCAGCAGCCTCAGGGTAGGGGGCTACACCTTC.

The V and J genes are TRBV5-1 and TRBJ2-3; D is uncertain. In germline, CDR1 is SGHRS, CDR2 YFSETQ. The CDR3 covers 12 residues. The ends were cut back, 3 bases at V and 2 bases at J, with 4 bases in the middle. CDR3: CASSSLTDTQYF. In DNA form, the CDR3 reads TGCGCCAGCAGCTCCCTCACAGATACGCAGTATTTT.

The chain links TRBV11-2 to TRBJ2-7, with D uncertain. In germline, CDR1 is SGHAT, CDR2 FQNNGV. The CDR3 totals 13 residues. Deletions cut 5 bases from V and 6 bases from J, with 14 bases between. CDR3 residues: CASSPLKTGEQYF. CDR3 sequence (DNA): TGTGCCAGCAGCCCCTTAAAGACCGGCGAGCAGTACTTC.

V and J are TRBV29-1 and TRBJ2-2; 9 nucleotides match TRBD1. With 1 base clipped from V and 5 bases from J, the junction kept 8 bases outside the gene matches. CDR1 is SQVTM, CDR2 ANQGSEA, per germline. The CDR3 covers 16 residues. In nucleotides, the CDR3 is TGCAGCGTTGAAGCCGGTGGGACAGGGCGGACCGGGGAGCTGTTTTTT. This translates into CSVEAGGTGRTGELFF.

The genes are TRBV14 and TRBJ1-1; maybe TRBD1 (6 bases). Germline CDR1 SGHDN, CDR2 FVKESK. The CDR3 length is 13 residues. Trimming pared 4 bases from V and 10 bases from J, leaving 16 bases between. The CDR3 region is CASSPGAGRVAFF. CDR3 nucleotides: TGTGCCAGCAGCCCGGGGGCCGGCAGGGTAGCTTTCTTT.

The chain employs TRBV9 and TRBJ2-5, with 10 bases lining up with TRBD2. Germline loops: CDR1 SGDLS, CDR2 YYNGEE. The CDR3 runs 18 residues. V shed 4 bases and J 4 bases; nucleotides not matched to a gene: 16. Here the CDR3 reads CASSYWASGGPSGETQYF. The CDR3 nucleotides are TGTGCCAGCAGCTACTGGGCTAGCGGGGGCCCTTCGGGAGAGACCCAGTACTTC.

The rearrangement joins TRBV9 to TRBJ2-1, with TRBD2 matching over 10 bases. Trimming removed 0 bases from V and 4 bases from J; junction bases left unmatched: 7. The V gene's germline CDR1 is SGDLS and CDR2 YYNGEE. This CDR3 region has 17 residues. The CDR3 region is CASSVVGSGGLYNEQFF. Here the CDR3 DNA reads TGTGCCAGCAGCGTAGTTGGTAGCGGGGGGTTATACAATGAGCAGTTCTTC.

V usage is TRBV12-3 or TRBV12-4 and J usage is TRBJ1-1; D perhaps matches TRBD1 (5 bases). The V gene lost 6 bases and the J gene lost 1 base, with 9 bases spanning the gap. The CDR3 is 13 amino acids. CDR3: CASRRTRNTEAFF. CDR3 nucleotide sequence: TGTGCCAGCAGGAGGACAAGGAACACTGAAGCTTTCTTT.

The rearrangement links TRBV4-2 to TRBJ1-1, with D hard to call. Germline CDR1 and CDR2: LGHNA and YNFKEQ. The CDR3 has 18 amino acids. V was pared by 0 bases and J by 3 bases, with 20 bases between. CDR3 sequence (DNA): TGTGCCAGCAGCCAAGATTGGGTTAAATGGGTTGGGGACACTGAAGCTTTCTTT. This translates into CASSQDWVKWVGDTEAFF.

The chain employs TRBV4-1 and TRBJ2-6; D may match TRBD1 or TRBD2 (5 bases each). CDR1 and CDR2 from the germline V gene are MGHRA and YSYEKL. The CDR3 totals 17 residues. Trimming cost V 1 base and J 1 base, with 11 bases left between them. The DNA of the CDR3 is TGCGCCAGCAGCCAAGGCCGAGGGGTGTCTGGGGCCAACGTCCTGACTTTC. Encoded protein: CASSQGRGVSGANVLTF.

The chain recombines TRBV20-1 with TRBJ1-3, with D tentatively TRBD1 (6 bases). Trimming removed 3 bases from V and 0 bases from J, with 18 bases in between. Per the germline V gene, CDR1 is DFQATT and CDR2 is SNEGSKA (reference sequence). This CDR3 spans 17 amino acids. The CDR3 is CSASPVAGVISGNTIYF. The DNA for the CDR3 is TGCAGTGCTAGTCCGGTGGCAGGGGTGATCTCTGGAAACACCATATATTTT.